The 10 T cell receptor beta chains presented below share a single source sample, sequenced in a study of early T cells in non-severe SARS-CoV-2 infection. TCRdb re-analysed the 5' RACE reads in MiXCR, keeping a single row per CDR3 protein. Seen here are under 40,000 distinct CDR3 sequences, 5.5% to 7% observed once, and the top ten hold 4.5% to 6%. The sample was whole blood. The receptors were gathered from an adult who was a healthcare worker with PCR-confirmed SARS-CoV-2 infection or an uninfected control (not recorded which).

This clonotype was picked up many times. The rearrangement uses TRBV12-3 or TRBV12-4 and TRBJ2-1; D perhaps matches TRBD2 (6 bases). With 5 bases removed from V and 4 bases from J, the gap between germline ends came to 24 bases. The CDR3 is 18 residues long. The CDR3 sequence is CASSLLAKWGVGYNEQFF. The CDR3, as DNA: TGTGCCAGCAGTCTTTTGGCAAAATGGGGGGTTGGGTACAATGAGCAGTTCTTC.

The V gene is TRBV29-1, the J gene TRBJ2-1; 9 bases are a match to TRBD2. The CDR3 covers 16 residues. Germline trimming cut 6 bases from V and 4 bases from J; bases unmatched to any gene: 13. Germline V CDR1 and CDR2: SQVTM, ANQGSEA. This CDR3 reads CSVWGRGREGYNEQFF. CDR3 nucleotide sequence: TGCAGCGTGTGGGGCCGAGGGCGGGAGGGTTACAATGAGCAGTTCTTC.

This clonotype was seen only a few times. The V and J genes are TRBV12-3 or TRBV12-4 and TRBJ2-5; D is uncertain. The CDR3 is 12 amino acids. Trimming removed 5 bases from V and 7 bases from J, with 11 bases in between. Here the CDR3 DNA reads TGTGCCAGCAGTCCAACCCCTGGGACCCAGTACTTC. Translated, it gives CASSPTPGTQYF.

This clonotype was counted many times. V gene TRBV12-3 or TRBV12-4 combines with J gene TRBJ2-1; 7 bases are a match to TRBD2. The CDR3 runs 15 residues. Germline trimming cut 6 bases from V and 7 bases from J; bases unmatched to any gene: 12. The CDR3 DNA sequence: TGTGCCAGCAGCACCCCCTCCGGGAGGCCGAATGAGCAGTTCTTC. This codes for CASSTPSGRPNEQFF.

This clonotype was seen repeatedly, ten times or more. The chain is built from TRBV6-1 and TRBJ2-5; D remains ambiguous. V was shortened by 4 bases and J by 1 base, with 1 base between the two germline ends. Germline CDR1 is MNHNS and CDR2 is SASEGT. This CDR3 is built from 11 residues. This chain's CDR3 is CASSGQETQYF. As DNA, the CDR3 is TGTGCCAGCAGTGGCCAAGAGACCCAGTACTTC.

The chain has TRBV7-9 and TRBJ2-3; 8 bases align to TRBD1. Germline V gene lookup returns CDR1 SEHNR and CDR2 FQNEAQ (reference sequence). The V and J ends lost 5 bases and 6 bases, in that order; junction bases with no gene match: 10. The CDR3 consists of 15 residues. CDR3 coding DNA: TGTGCCAGCAGCCAACCGACAGGGGCTGCGGATACGCAGTATTTT. It is translated as CASSQPTGAADTQYF.

This clonotype was recorded at least ten times. CDR3 loop: CASSRDLTGISGNTIYF. CDR3 coding DNA: TGTGCCAGCTCACGAGACTTAACAGGGATCTCTGGAAACACCATATATTTT. The gene calls are TRBV18 and TRBJ1-3; tentative D call: TRBD1 (6 bases). The germline gives CDR1 KGHSH, CDR2 LQKENI. The length of the CDR3 is 17 residues. The V end lost 4 bases, the J end lost 0 bases, and 16 bases lay between the germline ends.

The J gene is TRBJ2-3, the V gene TRBV4-2; 8 bases match TRBD2. Germline V gene data show CDR1 as LGHNA and CDR2 as YNFKEQ. The CDR3 has 17 residues. V shed 1 base, J shed 1 base, and the junction held 7 bases outside the gene matches. The CDR3 reads CASSQVGAGGGTDTQYF. CDR3 in DNA: TGTGCCAGCAGCCAAGTCGGGGCGGGGGGTGGCACAGATACGCAGTATTTT.

This clonotype was detected many times. The V gene is TRBV11-3, the J gene TRBJ2-3; 9 nucleotides match TRBD2. The CDR3 sequence is 16 residues long. V was clipped by 4 bases and J by 0 bases; unmatched bases: 5. The V gene's germline CDR1 is SGHNT and CDR2 YENEEA. CDR3 DNA sequence: TGTGCCAGCAGCTCATCTAGCGGGGCTAGCACAGATACGCAGTATTTT. Encoded protein: CASSSSSGASTDTQYF.

This clonotype appeared many times. V is TRBV7-3 and J is TRBJ2-5, with 8 nucleotides matching TRBD2. The ends lost 4 bases at V and 5 bases at J; junction bases unmatched: 9. This CDR3 has 15 residues. Germline loops: CDR1 SGHTA, CDR2 FQGTGA. CDR3 sequence reads: CASSSPSGGSETQYF. CDR3 DNA: TGTGCCAGCAGCTCCCCCTCGGGAGGGTCCGAGACCCAGTACTTC.